This TCR beta chain was captured in a study of T cell responses to AZD1222 COVID-19 vaccine. Second-dose intervals of approximately 4 or approximately 12 weeks were pooled. The CDR3 runs 15 residues. The germline CDR1 and CDR2 sequences are MDHEN and SYDVKM. The V and J ends lost 5 bases and 2 bases respectively, with 16 bases between them. Sequencing was performed with immunoSEQ multiplex PCR; in TCRdb, only in-frame clones are kept and a portion is missing. The sample consists of under 150,000 clones, about 87% of them appearing once. This clone was detected a few times. This receptor was identified in an adult who received the AZD1222 COVID-19 vaccine. V is TRBV28 and J is TRBJ2-7, with D possibly TRBD1 on 6 matching bases. The material sequenced was peripheral blood, taken 28 days after the second AZD1222 dose. The CDR3 coding sequence is TGTGCCAGCAGTGCCCCCGGCAGGGGAGCCTACGAGCAGTACTTC. Residues: CASSAPGRGAYEQYF.